A single sample gave rise to the 10 T cell receptor beta chains below, sequenced in a study of T cell responses to AZD1222 COVID-19 vaccine. This table comes from immunoSEQ multiplex PCR, and its TCRdb copy is limited to in-frame clones, with some not included. The data contain about 110,000 clones, roughly 87% of them singletons. This material consisted of peripheral blood, taken on day 0 of AZD1222 vaccination. These receptors came from an adult in good health.

CDR3 loop: CASSYFAEAFF. The CDR3 bases are TGTGCCAGCAGTTATTTCGCGGAAGCTTTCTTT. This chain joins TRBV6-2 or TRBV6-3 and TRBJ1-1; D call uncertain. The CDR3 consists of 11 residues. V was trimmed by 3 bases and J by 8 bases, leaving 7 bases between them. From germline, CDR1 is MNHEY and CDR2 SVGEGT.

This chain joins TRBV7-3 and TRBJ1-2; 8 bases agree with TRBD1. The germline gives CDR1 SGHTA, CDR2 FQGTGA. CDR3 length: 16 amino acids. J gave up 0 bases and V 2 bases, and 5 bases lay outside the gene matches. The CDR3 region has the DNA TGTGCCAGCAGCTTATACGGACAGGGAGCTAACTATGGCTACACCTTC. Translated, it gives CASSLYGQGANYGYTF.

DNA of the CDR3: TGTGCCAGTAACGGGGACAGCTTAGATACGCAGTATTTT. Translated: CASNGDSLDTQYF. The chain links TRBV19 to TRBJ2-3; 7 bases map to TRBD1. The CDR3 runs to 13 residues. The germline CDR1 and CDR2 sequences are LNHDA and SQIVND (reference sequence). The V and J ends lost 7 bases and 5 bases, in that order; junction bases with no gene match: 6.

CDR3 in amino acids: CSAQTSGRANTQYF. CDR3 nucleotides: TGCAGCGCACAGACTAGCGGGAGGGCCAATACGCAGTATTTT. The chain is built from TRBV29-1 and TRBJ2-3, with 14 bases aligning to TRBD2. The V gene's germline CDR1 is SQVTM and CDR2 ANQGSEA. The CDR3 has 14 residues. With V trimmed by 7 bases and J by 7 bases, 7 bases remained unmatched.

This chain links TRBV4-2 with TRBJ2-2, with 7 nucleotides matching TRBD1. V was clipped by 2 bases and J by 3 bases; unmatched bases: 9. Germline V gene sequence: CDR1 LGHNA, CDR2 YNFKEQ. The CDR3 totals 17 residues. The CDR3 DNA reads TGTGCCAGCAGCCAACTCACAGGGGATTGGGACACCGGGGAGCTGTTTTTT. Translated, it gives CASSQLTGDWDTGELFF.

This rearrangement joins TRBV29-1 to TRBJ1-1; D unresolved. V gave up 4 bases and J gave up 6 bases, with 12 bases separating them. The CDR3 covers 12 residues. Germline V gene data show CDR1 as SQVTM and CDR2 as ANQGSEA. The CDR3: CSVGAGSAEAFF. The DNA for the CDR3 is TGCAGCGTTGGGGCTGGGTCCGCTGAAGCTTTCTTT.

V and J are TRBV7-9 and TRBJ2-7; TRBD1 agrees at 8 bases. The CDR3 is 15 amino acids. Germline assignment: CDR1 SEHNR and CDR2 FQNEAQ (reference sequence). Trimming removed 7 bases from V and 1 base from J; junction bases left unmatched: 9. The CDR3 DNA is TGTGCCAGCACCCCCGGAGGGACAGGTTCCTACGAGCAGTACTTC. Amino acids: CASTPGGTGSYEQYF.

This chain links TRBV7-3 with TRBJ2-3, with 15 nucleotides matching TRBD2. CDR1 and CDR2 (germline): SGHTA, FQGTGA. The CDR3 spans 16 residues. V gave up 4 bases and J gave up 6 bases; unmatched junction bases: 5. The CDR3 here is CASSWTSGGARDTQYF. For the CDR3, the DNA is TGTGCCAGCAGCTGGACTAGCGGGGGGGCCAGGGATACGCAGTATTTT. Using reference TRBV7-3 and TRBJ2-3 for the parts outside the CDR3, the full variable domain is GAGVSQTPSNKVTEKGKYVELRCDPISGHTALYWYRQSLGQGPEFLIYFQGTGAADDSGLPNDRFFAVRPEGSVSTLKIQRTERGDSAVYLCASSWTSGGARDTQYFGPGTRLTVL.

The chain is built from TRBV6-5 and TRBJ2-3; the D is unclear. The CDR3 sequence is 12 residues long. V shed 6 bases and J shed 6 bases, with 10 bases lying between them. Germline lookup yields CDR1 MNHEY and CDR2 SVGAGI. The CDR3 loop reads CASRPPGDTQYF. The CDR3 coding sequence is TGTGCCAGCAGGCCCCCCGGCGATACGCAGTATTTT.

This chain joins TRBV4-3 and TRBJ2-1, with 10 bases fitting TRBD2. The CDR3 runs to 15 residues. The V gene's germline CDR1 is LGHNA and CDR2 YSLEER. Trimming took 0 bases from V and 10 from J; bases not matched to a gene: 6. The chain's CDR3 is CASSQEAMTSGEQFF. DNA for the CDR3: TGCGCCAGCAGCCAAGAAGCCATGACTAGCGGGGAGCAGTTCTTC.